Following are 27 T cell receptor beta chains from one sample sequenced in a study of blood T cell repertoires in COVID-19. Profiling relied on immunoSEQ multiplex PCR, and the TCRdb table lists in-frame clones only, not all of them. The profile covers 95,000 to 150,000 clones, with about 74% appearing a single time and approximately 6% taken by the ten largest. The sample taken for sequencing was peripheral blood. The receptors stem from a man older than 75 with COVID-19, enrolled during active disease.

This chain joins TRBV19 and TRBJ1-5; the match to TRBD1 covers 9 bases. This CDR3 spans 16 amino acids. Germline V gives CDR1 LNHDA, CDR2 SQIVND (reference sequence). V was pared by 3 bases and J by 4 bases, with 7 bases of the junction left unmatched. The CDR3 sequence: CASSIPRQGGNQPQHF. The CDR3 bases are TGTGCCAGTAGTATCCCCCGACAGGGGGGTAATCAGCCCCAGCATTTT.

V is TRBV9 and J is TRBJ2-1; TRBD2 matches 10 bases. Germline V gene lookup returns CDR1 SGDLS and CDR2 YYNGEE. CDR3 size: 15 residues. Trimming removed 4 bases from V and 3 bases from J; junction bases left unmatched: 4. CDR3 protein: CASSTSGTFYNEQFF. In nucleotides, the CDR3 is TGTGCCAGCAGCACTAGCGGGACGTTCTACAATGAGCAGTTCTTC.

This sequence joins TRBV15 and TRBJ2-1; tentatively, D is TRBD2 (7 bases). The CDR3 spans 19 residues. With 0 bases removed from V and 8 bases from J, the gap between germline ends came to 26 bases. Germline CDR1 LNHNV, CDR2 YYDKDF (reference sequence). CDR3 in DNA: TGTGCCACCAGCAGAGATCGTCAGTCGGGGGCGGGAGCGGGCTATGAGCAGTTCTTC. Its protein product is CATSRDRQSGAGAGYEQFF. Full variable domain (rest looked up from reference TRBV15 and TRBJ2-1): DAMVIQNPRYQVTQFGKPVTLSCSQTLNHNVMYWYQQKSSQAPKLLFHYYDKDFNNEADTPDNFQSRRPNTSFCFLDIRSPGLGDTAMYLCATSRDRQSGAGAGYEQFFGPGTRLTVL.

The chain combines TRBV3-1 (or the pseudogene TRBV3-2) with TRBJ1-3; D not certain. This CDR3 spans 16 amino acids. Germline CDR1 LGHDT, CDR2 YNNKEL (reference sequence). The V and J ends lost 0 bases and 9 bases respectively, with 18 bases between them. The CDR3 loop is CASSQESRRFEGTIYF. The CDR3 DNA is TGTGCCAGCAGCCAAGAAAGCCGACGCTTTGAGGGCACCATATATTTT.

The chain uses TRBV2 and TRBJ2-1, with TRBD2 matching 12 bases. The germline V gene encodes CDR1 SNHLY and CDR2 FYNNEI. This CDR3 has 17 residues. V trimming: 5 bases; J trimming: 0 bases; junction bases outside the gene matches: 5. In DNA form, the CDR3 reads TGTGCCAGCAGTCGGCTAGCGGGAGGGAGCTCCTACAATGAGCAGTTCTTC. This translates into CASSRLAGGSSYNEQFF. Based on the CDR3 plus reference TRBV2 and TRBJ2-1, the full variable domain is EPEVTQTPSHQVTQMGQEVILRCVPISNHLYFYWYRQILGQKVEFLVSFYNNEISEKSEIFDDQFSVERPDGSNFTLKIRSTKLEDSAMYFCASSRLAGGSSYNEQFFGPGTRLTVL.

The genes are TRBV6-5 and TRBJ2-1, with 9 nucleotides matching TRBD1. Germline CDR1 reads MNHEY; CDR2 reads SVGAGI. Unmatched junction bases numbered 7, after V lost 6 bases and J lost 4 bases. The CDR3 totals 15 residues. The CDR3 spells CASRTTGGGYNEQFF. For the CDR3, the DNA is TGTGCCAGCAGGACGACAGGGGGGGGTTACAATGAGCAGTTCTTC.

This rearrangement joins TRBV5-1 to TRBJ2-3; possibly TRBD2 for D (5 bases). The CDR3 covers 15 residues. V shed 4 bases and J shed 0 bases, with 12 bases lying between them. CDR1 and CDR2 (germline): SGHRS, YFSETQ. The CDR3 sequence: CASSGAGVSTDTQYF. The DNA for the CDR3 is TGCGCCAGCAGCGGTGCCGGGGTGAGCACAGATACGCAGTATTTT.

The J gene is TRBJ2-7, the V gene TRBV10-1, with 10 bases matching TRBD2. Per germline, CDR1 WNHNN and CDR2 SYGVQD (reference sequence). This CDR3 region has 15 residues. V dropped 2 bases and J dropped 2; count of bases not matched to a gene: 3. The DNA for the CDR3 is TGCGCCAGCAGTGAGCCTCTAGCGGGGGCCTACGAGCAGTACTTC. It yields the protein CASSEPLAGAYEQYF.

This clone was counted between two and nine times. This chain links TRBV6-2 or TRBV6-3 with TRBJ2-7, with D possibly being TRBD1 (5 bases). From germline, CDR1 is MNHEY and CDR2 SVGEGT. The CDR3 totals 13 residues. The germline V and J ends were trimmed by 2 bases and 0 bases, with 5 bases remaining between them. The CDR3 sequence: CASSYDSSYEQYF. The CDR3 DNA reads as TGTGCCAGCAGTTACGACAGCTCCTACGAGCAGTACTTC.

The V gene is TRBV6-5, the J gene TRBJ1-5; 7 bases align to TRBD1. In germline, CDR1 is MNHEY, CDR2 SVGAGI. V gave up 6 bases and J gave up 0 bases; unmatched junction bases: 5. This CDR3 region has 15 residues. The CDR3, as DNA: TGTGCCAGCAGGGGGACAGCATTTAGCAATCAGCCCCAGCATTTT. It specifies CASRGTAFSNQPQHF.

The CDR3 coding sequence is TGTGCCACCAGCAGAGATGATCGGAAAGGACAGGGGCAGTACTTC. This encodes CATSRDDRKGQGQYF. The chain combines TRBV15 with TRBJ2-7; 8 bases map to TRBD1. CDR3 length: 15 amino acids. Germline V gives CDR1 LNHNV, CDR2 YYDKDF (reference sequence). V shed 0 bases and J 9 bases; nucleotides not matched to a gene: 10.

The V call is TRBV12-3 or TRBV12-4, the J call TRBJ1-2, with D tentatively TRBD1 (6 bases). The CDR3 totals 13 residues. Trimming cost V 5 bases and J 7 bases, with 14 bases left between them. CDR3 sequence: CASSQGQSFGYTF. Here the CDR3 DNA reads TGTGCCAGCAGTCAAGGACAGTCCTTTGGCTACACCTTC.

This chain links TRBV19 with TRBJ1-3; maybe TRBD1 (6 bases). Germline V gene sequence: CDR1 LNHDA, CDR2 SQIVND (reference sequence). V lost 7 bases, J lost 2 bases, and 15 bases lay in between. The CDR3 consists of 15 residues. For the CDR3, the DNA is TGTGCCAGTACCCCGGGGGGGGCGGCTGGAAACACCATATATTTT. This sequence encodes CASTPGGAAGNTIYF. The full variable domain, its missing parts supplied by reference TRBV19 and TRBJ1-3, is DGGITQSPKYLFRKEGQNVTLSCEQNLNHDAMYWYRQDPGQGLRLIYYSQIVNDFQKGDIAEGYSVSREKKESFPLTVTSAQKNPTAFYLCASTPGGAAGNTIYFGEGSWLTVV.

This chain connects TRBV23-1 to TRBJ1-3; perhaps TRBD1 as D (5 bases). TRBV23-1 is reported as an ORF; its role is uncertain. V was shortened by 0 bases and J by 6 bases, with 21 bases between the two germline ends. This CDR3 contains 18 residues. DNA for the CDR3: TGCGCCAGCAGTCAATCCTCGAAACGGCCAGGGTGGACAAACACCATATATTTT. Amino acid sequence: CASSQSSKRPGWTNTIYF.

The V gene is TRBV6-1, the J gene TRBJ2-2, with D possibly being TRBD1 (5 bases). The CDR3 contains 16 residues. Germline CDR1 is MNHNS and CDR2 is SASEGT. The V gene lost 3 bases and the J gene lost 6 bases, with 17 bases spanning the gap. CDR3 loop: CASSDGPQGSPGELFF. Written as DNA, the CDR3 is TGTGCCAGCAGTGATGGGCCGCAGGGCAGTCCCGGGGAGCTGTTTTTT.

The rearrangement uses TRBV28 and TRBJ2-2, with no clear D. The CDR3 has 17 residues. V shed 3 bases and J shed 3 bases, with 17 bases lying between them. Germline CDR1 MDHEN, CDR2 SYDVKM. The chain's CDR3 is CASSLVWSGMDTGELFF. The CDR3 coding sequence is TGTGCCAGCAGTTTGGTATGGTCGGGTATGGACACCGGGGAGCTGTTTTTT. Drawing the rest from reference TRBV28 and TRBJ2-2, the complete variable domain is DVKVTQSSRYLVKRTGEKVFLECVQDMDHENMFWYRQDPGLGLRLIYFSYDVKMKEKGDIPEGYSVSREKKERFSLILESASTNQTSMYLCASSLVWSGMDTGELFFGEGSRLTVL.

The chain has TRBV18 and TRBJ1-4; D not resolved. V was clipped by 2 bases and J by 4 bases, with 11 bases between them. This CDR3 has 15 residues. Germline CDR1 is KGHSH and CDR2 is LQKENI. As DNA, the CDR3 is TGTGCCAGCTCACCAAACAGCGGGCATAATGAAAAACTGTTTTTT. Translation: CASSPNSGHNEKLFF.

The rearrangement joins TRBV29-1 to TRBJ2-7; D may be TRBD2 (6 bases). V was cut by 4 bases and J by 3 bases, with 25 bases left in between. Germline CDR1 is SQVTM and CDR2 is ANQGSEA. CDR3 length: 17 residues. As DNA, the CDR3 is TGCAGCGTTGGGGGGGAAGGCGGGTCAACCTGGGACTACGAGCAGTACTTC. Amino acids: CSVGGEGGSTWDYEQYF.

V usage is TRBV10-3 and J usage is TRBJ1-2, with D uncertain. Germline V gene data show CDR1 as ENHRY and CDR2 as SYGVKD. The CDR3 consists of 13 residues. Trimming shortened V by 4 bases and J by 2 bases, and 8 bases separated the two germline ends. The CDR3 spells CAISGIGNYGYTF. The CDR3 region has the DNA TGTGCCATCAGTGGTATCGGGAACTATGGCTACACCTTC.

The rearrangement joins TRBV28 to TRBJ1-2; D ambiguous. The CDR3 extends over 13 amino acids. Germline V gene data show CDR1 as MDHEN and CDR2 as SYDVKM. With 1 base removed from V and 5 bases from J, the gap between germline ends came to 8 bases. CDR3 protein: CASSLYEDYGYTF. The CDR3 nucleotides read TGTGCCAGCAGTTTATATGAGGATTATGGCTACACCTTC.

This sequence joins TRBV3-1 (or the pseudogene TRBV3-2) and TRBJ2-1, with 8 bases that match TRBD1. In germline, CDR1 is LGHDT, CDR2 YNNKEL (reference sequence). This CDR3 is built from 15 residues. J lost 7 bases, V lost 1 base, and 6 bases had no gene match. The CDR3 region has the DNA TGTGCCAGCAGCCAAGTTCAGGGGGCGCATAATGAGCAGTTCTTC. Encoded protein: CASSQVQGAHNEQFF.

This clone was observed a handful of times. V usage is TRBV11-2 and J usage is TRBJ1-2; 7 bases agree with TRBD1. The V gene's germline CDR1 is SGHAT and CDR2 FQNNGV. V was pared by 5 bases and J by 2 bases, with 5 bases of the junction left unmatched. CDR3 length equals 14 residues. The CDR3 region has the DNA TGTGCCAGCAGCCTTACGACAGGGAACTATGGCTACACCTTC. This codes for CASSLTTGNYGYTF.

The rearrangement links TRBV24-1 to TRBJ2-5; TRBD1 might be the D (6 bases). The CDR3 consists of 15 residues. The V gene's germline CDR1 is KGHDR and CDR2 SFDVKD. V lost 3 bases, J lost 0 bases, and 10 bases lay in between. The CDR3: CATSDPTGNQETQYF. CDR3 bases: TGTGCCACCAGTGATCCGACAGGAAACCAAGAGACCCAGTACTTC.

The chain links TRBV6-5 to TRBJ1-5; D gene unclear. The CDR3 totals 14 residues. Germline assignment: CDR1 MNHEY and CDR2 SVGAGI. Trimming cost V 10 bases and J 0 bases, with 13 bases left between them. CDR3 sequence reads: CATSFAGSNQPQHF. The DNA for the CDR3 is TGTGCCACCTCTTTCGCGGGTAGCAATCAGCCCCAGCATTTT.

CDR3 amino acids: CAWNPDRGVGYTF. The CDR3 DNA is TGTGCCTGGAACCCGGACAGAGGGGTAGGCTACACCTTC. The rearrangement joins TRBV30 to TRBJ1-2, with D perhaps matching TRBD1 (6 bases). V dropped 4 bases and J dropped 8 bases, with 17 bases sitting between them. The CDR3 has 13 residues. The germline gives CDR1 GTSNPN, CDR2 SVGIG (reference sequence).

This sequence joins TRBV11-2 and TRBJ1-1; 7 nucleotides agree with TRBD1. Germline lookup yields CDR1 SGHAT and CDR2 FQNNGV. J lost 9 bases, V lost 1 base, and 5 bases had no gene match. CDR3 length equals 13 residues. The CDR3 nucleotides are TGTGCCAGCAGCTTAGGGCAGGGACAGAAAGCTTTCTTT. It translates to CASSLGQGQKAFF.

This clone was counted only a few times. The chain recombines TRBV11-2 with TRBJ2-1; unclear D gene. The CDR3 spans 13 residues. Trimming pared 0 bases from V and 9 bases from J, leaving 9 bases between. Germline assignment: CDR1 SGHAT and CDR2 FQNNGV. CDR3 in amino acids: CASSLDNGREQFF. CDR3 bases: TGTGCCAGCAGCTTAGATAATGGCCGTGAGCAGTTCTTC.